The present T cell receptor (beta chain) was sequenced within a study of Graves' ophthalmopathy and Graves' hyperthyroidism. Germline V gene data show CDR1 as MNHEY and CDR2 as SVGEGT. V lost 4 bases, J lost 1 base, and 12 bases stayed unmatched. This CDR3 contains 17 residues. This clonotype came up many times. Patients were diagnosed from clinical symptoms, serum thyroxine, TRAb, thyroid ultrasound and orbital computed tomography. TCR beta CDR3 amplification used RNA transcripts. HTBI primers primed a first-round RT-PCR, and a second-round multiplex PCR followed. TCRdb called the multiplex PCR reads again in MiXCR, with one record for every CDR3 protein. The sample carries about 400,000 distinct CDR3 sequences, roughly 21% recorded once.

The chain uses TRBV6-2 or TRBV6-3 and TRBJ1-2; TRBD1 matches 7 bases. This TCR derives from a woman aged 18-30 years with stable Graves' hyperthyroidism. The material sequenced was peripheral blood. In DNA form, the CDR3 reads TGTGCCAGCAGTTCCCCCGACAGGGACCCGATTAACTATGGCTACACCTTC. Protein sequence: CASSSPDRDPINYGYTF.